This T cell receptor beta chain was documented in a study of T cell repertoires in cytomegalovirus infection. In the study overall: Both CMV infection and a matching HLA type were indicated by public TCR beta signatures.

Study-wide results and limits: The cumulative frequency of public TCR beta families distinguished individuals who carried CMV together with the relevant HLA. Ex vivo responses were dominated by HLA-C-restricted CMV-specific TCR beta clonotypes.

V lost 0 bases, J lost 3 bases, and 9 bases stayed unmatched. This CDR3 spans 17 amino acids. Per germline, CDR1 KGHSH and CDR2 LQKENI. TCRdb used MiXCR to reprocess the reads, holding one entry per CDR3 protein. The repertoire has around 130,000 distinct CDR3 sequences, about 24% of them found once; the top ten carry 34%. With respect to this clonotype: Its antigen is unknown.

The chain combines TRBV18 with TRBJ2-3, with TRBD2 identical over 7 bases. The clonotype comes from a human donor in good health (CMV status not recorded). Some clones in this sample may be carry-over from other donors' samples. Sequenced input: PBMCs, sequenced either directly or after in vitro stimulation (not recorded which). CDR3 region: CASSPPGLYSGTDTQYF. In DNA, the CDR3 is TGTGCCAGCTCACCACCGGGCCTCTATAGCGGGACAGATACGCAGTATTTT.